These 28 T cell receptor beta chains were sequenced from one sample in a study of identical twins. A single record per CDR3 protein comes from TCRdb applying MiXCR to the 5' RACE reads. The repertoire holds hundreds of thousands of distinct CDR3 sequences, with approximately 8% as singletons. This sample was also put to use in a study of yellow fever vaccine responses in identical twins.

The sequenced material came from CD8+ T cells sorted from blood. The receptors originated from a young woman in good health.

A few counts support this clonotype. The chain combines TRBV6-2 or TRBV6-3 with TRBJ2-7; D ambiguous. The V end was cut by 5 bases, the J end by 2 bases, with 7 bases between. The germline gives CDR1 MNHEY, CDR2 SVGEGT. This CDR3 region has 12 residues. DNA of the CDR3: TGTGCCAGCAGTGACCCAACCTACGAGCAGTACTTC. Amino acids: CASSDPTYEQYF.

This rearrangement joins TRBV12-3 or TRBV12-4 to TRBJ2-3, with 7 bases matching TRBD2. V dropped 2 bases and J dropped 2; count of bases not matched to a gene: 4. The CDR3 runs 15 residues. The CDR3 DNA sequence: TGTGCCAGCAGTTTAACTCTAGCGGCCACAGATACGCAGTATTTT. It encodes CASSLTLAATDTQYF.

The rearrangement joins TRBV11-2 to TRBJ2-5; D is possibly TRBD1 or TRBD2 (5 bases each). Per germline, CDR1 SGHAT and CDR2 FQNNGV. This CDR3 contains 11 residues. With 3 bases removed from V and 9 bases from J, the gap between germline ends came to 8 bases. The CDR3 spells CASSFLGAQYF. In DNA form, the CDR3 reads TGTGCCAGCAGCTTTTTGGGGGCCCAGTACTTC.

This clonotype was detected many times. This sequence joins TRBV12-3 or TRBV12-4 and TRBJ2-7; tentative D call: TRBD2 (6 bases). The CDR3 extends over 14 amino acids. The V end lost 3 bases, the J end lost 3 bases, and 12 bases lay between the germline ends. The CDR3: CASSFGGAGYEQYF. Written as DNA, the CDR3 is TGTGCCAGCAGTTTCGGGGGAGCAGGCTACGAGCAGTACTTC.

This clonotype was observed a handful of times. The rearrangement joins TRBV15 to TRBJ1-5; a weak D match, TRBD1 (5 bases). CDR3 length: 16 residues. Trimming took off 3 bases at V and 2 bases at J, with 14 bases between the two ends. The germline gives CDR1 LNHNV, CDR2 YYDKDF (reference sequence). The CDR3 DNA reads TGTGCCACCAGCAGCGGGGCAGGGATTCGCAATCAGCCCCAGCATTTT. It codes for CATSSGAGIRNQPQHF.

This clonotype has at least ten counts. This sequence joins TRBV3-1 and TRBJ2-3; 10 nucleotides line up with TRBD1. Germline CDR1 reads LGHDT; CDR2 reads YNNKEL (reference sequence). The CDR3 extends over 19 amino acids. Trimming removed 0 bases from V and 0 bases from J; junction bases left unmatched: 9. The CDR3 region has the DNA TGTGCCAGCAGCCAAGACGAAACCGGGACAGGGGCTAGCACAGATACGCAGTATTTT. The encoded protein is CASSQDETGTGASTDTQYF.

This clonotype was observed many times. The chain links TRBV20-1 to TRBJ1-1, with D possibly matching TRBD1 (5 bases). The CDR3 has 14 amino acids. V lost 4 bases and J lost 3, with 15 bases in between. Germline CDR1 DFQATT, CDR2 SNEGSKA (reference sequence). CDR3 nucleotide sequence: TGCAGTGCTACCCCCCAGGGATCGCACACTGAAGCTTTCTTT. Its translation: CSATPQGSHTEAFF.

In this sample, this clonotype turned up once. The rearrangement uses TRBV19 and TRBJ2-3; D remains ambiguous. From germline, CDR1 is LNHDA and CDR2 SQIVND (reference sequence). Deletions cut 3 bases from V and 0 bases from J, with 7 bases between. The CDR3 is made up of 14 amino acids. The CDR3 region has the DNA TGTGCCAGTAGTATTCTGGGAAGCACAGATACGCAGTATTTT. Its protein is CASSILGSTDTQYF.

The chain has TRBV12-3 or TRBV12-4 and TRBJ1-4, with D uncertain. This CDR3 is 14 amino acids long. Trimming cost V 7 bases and J 7 bases, with 16 bases left between them. CDR3 in DNA: TGTGCCAGCACTAAACCTAACAGTTTTGAAAAACTGTTTTTT. It yields the protein CASTKPNSFEKLFF.

This clonotype was recorded a few times. This sequence joins TRBV4-1 and TRBJ1-4; D unresolved. The CDR3 contains 13 residues. Between the trimmed V and J ends, which lost 1 base and 4 bases, there was a span of 4 bases. Germline V gives CDR1 MGHRA, CDR2 YSYEKL. The CDR3 reads CASSQAINEKLFF. CDR3 sequence (DNA): TGCGCCAGCAGCCAAGCAATTAATGAAAAACTGTTTTTT.

This clonotype was seen only a few times. J is TRBJ2-1 and V is TRBV7-9, with unresolved D. The CDR3 contains 12 residues. Deletions cut 5 bases from V and 6 bases from J, with 8 bases between. From germline, CDR1 is SEHNR and CDR2 FQNEAQ (reference sequence). The CDR3 DNA reads TGTGCCAGCAGCGATGGTTCCAATGAGCAGTTCTTC. Its translation is CASSDGSNEQFF.

CDR3 amino acids: CSARDGTSGSDEQYF. CDR3 DNA: TGCAGTGCTAGAGACGGGACTAGCGGGAGTGATGAGCAGTACTTC. This sequence joins TRBV20-1 and TRBJ2-7, with TRBD2 identical over 14 bases. This CDR3 contains 15 residues. Germline CDR1 DFQATT, CDR2 SNEGSKA (reference sequence). Germline trimming cut 0 bases from V and 7 bases from J; bases unmatched to any gene: 5.

In this sample, this clonotype turned up a few times. This chain uses TRBV2 with TRBJ2-7; D gene ambiguous. V gave up 1 base and J gave up 0 bases, with 13 bases separating them. CDR3 length equals 16 residues. Germline V gene sequence: CDR1 SNHLY, CDR2 FYNNEI. The CDR3 region is CASSEGAALTSYEQYF. In DNA form, the CDR3 reads TGTGCCAGCAGTGAAGGAGCAGCTCTAACCTCCTACGAGCAGTACTTC.

This clonotype was detected a few times. The genes are TRBV7-9 and TRBJ2-5; 8 nucleotides match TRBD2. CDR1 and CDR2 from the germline V gene are SEHNR and FQNEAQ (reference sequence). J was trimmed by 1 base and V by 4 bases; bases with no gene match: 5. CDR3 length equals 15 residues. CDR3: CASSSVSGSQETQYF. The CDR3 region has the DNA TGTGCCAGCAGCTCAGTAAGCGGGAGCCAAGAGACCCAGTACTTC.

This clonotype occurred a few times. The rearrangement joins TRBV7-6 to TRBJ2-5, with TRBD1 matching 7 bases. Germline V gives CDR1 SGHVS, CDR2 FNYEAQ. V was pared by 6 bases and J by 1 base, with 11 bases of the junction left unmatched. The length of the CDR3 is 16 residues. CDR3 DNA: TGTGCCAGCAGTCATACAGGGGACCTACCCCAAGAGACCCAGTACTTC. Protein sequence: CASSHTGDLPQETQYF. Using reference TRBV7-6 and TRBJ2-5 for the parts outside the CDR3, the full variable domain is GAGVSQSPRYKVTKRGQDVALRCDPISGHVSLYWYRQALGQGPEFLTYFNYEAQQDKSGLPNDRFSAERPEGSISTLTIQRTEQRDSAMYRCASSHTGDLPQETQYFGPGTRLLVL.

The rearrangement joins TRBV24-1 to TRBJ2-2, with D unresolved. Deletions cut 6 bases from V and 3 bases from J, with 10 bases between. Per germline, CDR1 KGHDR and CDR2 SFDVKD. The CDR3 length is 14 residues. The CDR3 is CATSSPFHTGELFF. DNA for the CDR3: TGTGCCACCAGTTCGCCATTTCACACCGGGGAGCTGTTTTTT.

Many counts were recorded for this clonotype. The chain carries TRBV5-1 and TRBJ2-3; the match to TRBD2 covers 9 bases. Germline V gene data show CDR1 as SGHRS and CDR2 as YFSETQ. The trim removed 0 bases at V and 2 bases at J, leaving 7 bases unmatched. CDR3 size: 17 residues. CDR3 coding DNA: TGCGCCAGCAGCTTGGCTCCGCGCGGGGGGGTCACAGATACGCAGTATTTT. It encodes CASSLAPRGGVTDTQYF.

The chain recombines TRBV12-3 or TRBV12-4 with TRBJ1-5; D is unclear. The CDR3 contains 14 residues. V lost 6 bases to trimming and J lost 0 bases, with 9 bases between them. CDR3 coding DNA: TGTGCCAGCAGCTCCCAGTATAGCAATCAGCCCCAGCATTTT. Translation gives CASSSQYSNQPQHF.

This clonotype has a handful of counts. V gene TRBV14 combines with J gene TRBJ2-1, with D perhaps being TRBD1 or TRBD2 (7 bases each). CDR1 is SGHDN, CDR2 FVKESK, per germline. The CDR3 contains 13 residues. The V end was cut by 3 bases, the J end by 9 bases, with 12 bases between. The CDR3 DNA is TGTGCCAGCAGCCACAGGGGGGGGGGTGAGCAGTTCTTC. It encodes CASSHRGGGEQFF.

The chain couples TRBV10-1 to TRBJ2-3; D is uncertain. Germline V gene lookup returns CDR1 WNHNN and CDR2 SYGVQD (reference sequence). The CDR3 consists of 13 residues. V dropped 2 bases and J dropped 2 bases, with 5 bases sitting between them. For the CDR3, the DNA is TGCGCCAGCAGTGAGGGGTTCACAGATACGCAGTATTTT. This sequence encodes CASSEGFTDTQYF.

This clonotype was seen many times. The chain recombines TRBV4-1 with TRBJ1-3; 7 bases align to TRBD1. Germline trimming cut 5 bases from V and 2 bases from J; bases unmatched to any gene: 6. The germline V gene encodes CDR1 MGHRA and CDR2 YSYEKL. The CDR3 runs to 15 residues. CDR3 residues: CASSTTDRAGNTIYF. CDR3 nucleotides: TGCGCCAGCAGCACGACCGACAGGGCTGGAAACACCATATATTTT.

The sample holds many counts of this clonotype. V and J are TRBV24-1 and TRBJ2-1; 9 bases map to TRBD1. Per germline, CDR1 KGHDR and CDR2 SFDVKD. V lost 5 bases, J lost 9 bases, and 7 bases stayed unmatched. There are 14 residues in the CDR3. CDR3 in DNA: TGTGCCACCAGTGCACAGGGGGCGGACCGTGAGCAGTTCTTC. It yields the protein CATSAQGADREQFF.

This clonotype was counted a few times. The rearrangement links TRBV9 to TRBJ2-1, with a weak D call TRBD1 (6 bases). Per the germline V gene, CDR1 is SGDLS and CDR2 is YYNGEE. This CDR3 spans 16 amino acids. Trimming cost V 0 bases and J 2 bases, with 12 bases left between them. This chain's CDR3 is CASSVEQGTAYNEQFF. Written as DNA, the CDR3 is TGTGCCAGCAGCGTAGAGCAGGGGACCGCCTACAATGAGCAGTTCTTC.

This clonotype was detected many times. The chain links TRBV6-4 to TRBJ2-1; D might be TRBD1 (5 bases). With 3 bases removed from V and 4 bases from J, the gap between germline ends came to 7 bases. Germline V gene data show CDR1 as MRHNA and CDR2 as SNTAGT. The CDR3 spans 13 residues. The CDR3 protein is CASSETEYNEQFF. CDR3 coding DNA: TGTGCCAGCAGTGAGACAGAGTACAATGAGCAGTTCTTC.

This clonotype was observed many times. V gene TRBV6-2 or TRBV6-3 combines with J gene TRBJ2-7, with D maybe TRBD2 (6 bases). Trimming cost V 6 bases and J 0 bases, with 12 bases left between them. The length of the CDR3 is 14 residues. CDR1 MNHEY and CDR2 SVGEGT come from the germline V gene. CDR3 sequence reads: CASRDAGFSYEQYF. The CDR3 DNA reads TGTGCCAGCAGGGATGCGGGGTTCTCCTACGAGCAGTACTTC.

This clonotype occurred a few times. The chain uses TRBV20-1 and TRBJ2-3, with D tentatively TRBD2 (6 bases). Germline V lookup: CDR1 DFQATT, CDR2 SNEGSKA (reference sequence). The V end lost 0 bases, the J end lost 4 bases, and 14 bases lay between the germline ends. CDR3 length: 15 amino acids. The CDR3 sequence is CSARDPGVGADTQYF. CDR3 in DNA: TGCAGTGCTAGAGATCCGGGGGTGGGAGCAGATACGCAGTATTTT.

A few counts support this clonotype. This rearrangement joins TRBV6-1 to TRBJ2-3; D is perhaps TRBD2 (6 bases). The CDR3 is 19 residues long. V lost 0 bases to trimming and J lost 6 bases, with 25 bases between them. The germline V gene has CDR1 MNHNS and CDR2 SASEGT. DNA for the CDR3: TGTGCCAGCAGTGAAGCGGACTACACGGGACTTAGGCACAGTGATACGCAGTATTTT. It specifies CASSEADYTGLRHSDTQYF.

There are a few counts of this clonotype. The chain recombines TRBV7-9 with TRBJ1-1; D is ambiguous. From germline, CDR1 is SEHNR and CDR2 FQNEAQ (reference sequence). V was trimmed by 4 bases and J by 8 bases, leaving 11 bases between them. This CDR3 has 12 amino acids. The CDR3, as DNA: TGTGCCAGCAGCTCCTTGATTCCAGAAGCTTTCTTT. This codes for CASSSLIPEAFF.